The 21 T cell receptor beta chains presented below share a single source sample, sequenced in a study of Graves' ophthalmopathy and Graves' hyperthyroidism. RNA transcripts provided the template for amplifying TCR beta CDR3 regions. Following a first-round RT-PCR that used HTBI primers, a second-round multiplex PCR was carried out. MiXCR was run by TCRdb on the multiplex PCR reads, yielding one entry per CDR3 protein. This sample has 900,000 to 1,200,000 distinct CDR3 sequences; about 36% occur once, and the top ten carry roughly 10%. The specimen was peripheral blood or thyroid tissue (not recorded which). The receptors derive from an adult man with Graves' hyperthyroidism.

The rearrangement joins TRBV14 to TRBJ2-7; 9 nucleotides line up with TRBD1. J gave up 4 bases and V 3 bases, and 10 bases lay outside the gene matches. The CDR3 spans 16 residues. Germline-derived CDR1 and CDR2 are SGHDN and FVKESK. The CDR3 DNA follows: TGTGCCAGCAGCCATAACAGGGGGCGTGGGGCATACGAGCAGTACTTC. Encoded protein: CASSHNRGRGAYEQYF.

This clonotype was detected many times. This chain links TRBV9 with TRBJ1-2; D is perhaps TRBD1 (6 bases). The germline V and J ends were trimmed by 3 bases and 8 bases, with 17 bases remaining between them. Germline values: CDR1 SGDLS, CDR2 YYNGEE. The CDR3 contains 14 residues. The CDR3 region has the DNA TGTGCCAGCAGCGGCAGGGGCACTACCGGCGGCTACACCTTC. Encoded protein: CASSGRGTTGGYTF.

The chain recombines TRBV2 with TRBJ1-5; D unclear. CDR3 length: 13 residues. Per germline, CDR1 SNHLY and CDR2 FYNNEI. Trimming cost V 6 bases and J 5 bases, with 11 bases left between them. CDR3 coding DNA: TGTGCCAGCAGCTCTACATACTATCAGCCCCAGCATTTT. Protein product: CASSSTYYQPQHF.

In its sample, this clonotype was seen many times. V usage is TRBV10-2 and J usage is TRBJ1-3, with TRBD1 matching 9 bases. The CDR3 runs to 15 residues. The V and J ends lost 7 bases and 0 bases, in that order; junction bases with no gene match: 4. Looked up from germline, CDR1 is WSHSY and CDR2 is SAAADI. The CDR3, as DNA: TGCGCCAGCAACCCGGGACAGGGCTCTGGAAACACCATATATTTT. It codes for CASNPGQGSGNTIYF.

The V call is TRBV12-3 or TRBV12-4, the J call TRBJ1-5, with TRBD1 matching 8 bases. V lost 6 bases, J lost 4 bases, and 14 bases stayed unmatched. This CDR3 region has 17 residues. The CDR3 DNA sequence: TGTGCCAGCAGCCCTACTCACCGGGGGACAGGTAATCAGCCCCAGCATTTT. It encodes CASSPTHRGTGNQPQHF.

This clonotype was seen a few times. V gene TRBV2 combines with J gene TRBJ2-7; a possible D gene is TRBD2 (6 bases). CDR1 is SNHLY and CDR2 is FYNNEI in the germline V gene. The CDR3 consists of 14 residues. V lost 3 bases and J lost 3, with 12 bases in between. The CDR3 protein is CASSDGGMGYEQYF. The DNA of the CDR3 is TGTGCCAGCAGTGATGGCGGGATGGGCTACGAGCAGTACTTC.

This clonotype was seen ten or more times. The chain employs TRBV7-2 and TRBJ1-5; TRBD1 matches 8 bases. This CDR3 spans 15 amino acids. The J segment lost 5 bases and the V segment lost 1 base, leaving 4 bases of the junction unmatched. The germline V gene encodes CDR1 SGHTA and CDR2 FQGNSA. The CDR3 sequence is CASSLGAGGDQPQHF. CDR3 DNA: TGTGCCAGCAGCTTAGGCGCAGGGGGCGATCAGCCCCAGCATTTT.

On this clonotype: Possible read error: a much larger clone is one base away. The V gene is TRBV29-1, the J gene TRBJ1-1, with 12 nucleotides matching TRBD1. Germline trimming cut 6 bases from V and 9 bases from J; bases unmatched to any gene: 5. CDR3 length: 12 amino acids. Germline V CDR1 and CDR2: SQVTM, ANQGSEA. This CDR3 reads CSVRDRGRQAFF. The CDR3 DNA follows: TGCAGCGTGAGGGACAGGGGGCGTCAAGCTTTCTTT. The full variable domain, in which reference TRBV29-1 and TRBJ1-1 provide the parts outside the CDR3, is SAVISQKPSRDICQRGTSLTIQCQVDSQVTMMFWYRQQPGQSLTLIATANQGSEATYESGFVIDKFPISRPNLTFSTLTVSNMSPEDSSIYLCSVRDRGRQAFFGQGTRLTVV.

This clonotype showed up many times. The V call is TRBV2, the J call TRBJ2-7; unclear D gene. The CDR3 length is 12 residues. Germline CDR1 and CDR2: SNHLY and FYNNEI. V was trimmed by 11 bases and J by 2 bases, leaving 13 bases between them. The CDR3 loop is CAAGQVAYEQYF. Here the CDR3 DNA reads TGTGCCGCCGGGCAGGTGGCCTACGAGCAGTACTTC.

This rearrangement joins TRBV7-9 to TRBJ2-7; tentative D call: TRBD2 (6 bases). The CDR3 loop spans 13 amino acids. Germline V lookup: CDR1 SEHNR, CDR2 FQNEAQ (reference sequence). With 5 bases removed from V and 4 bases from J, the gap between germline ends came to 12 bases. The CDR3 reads CASSINRGYEQYF. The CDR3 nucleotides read TGTGCCAGCAGCATAAACCGGGGGTACGAGCAGTACTTC.

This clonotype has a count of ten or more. The DNA for the CDR3 is TGTGCCAGCTCGTCAGGGTCTAGCGGGGAGCTGTTTTTT. It specifies CASSSGSSGELFF. V is TRBV9 and J is TRBJ2-2; tentatively, D is TRBD1 (5 bases). V lost 7 bases to trimming and J lost 7 bases, with 14 bases between them. This CDR3 has 13 residues. From germline, CDR1 is SGDLS and CDR2 YYNGEE.

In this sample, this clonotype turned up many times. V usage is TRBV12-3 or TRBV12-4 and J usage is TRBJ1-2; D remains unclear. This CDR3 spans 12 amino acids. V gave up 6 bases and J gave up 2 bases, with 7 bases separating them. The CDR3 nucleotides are TGTGCCAGCAGCGGAGCGAACTATGGCTACACCTTC. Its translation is CASSGANYGYTF.

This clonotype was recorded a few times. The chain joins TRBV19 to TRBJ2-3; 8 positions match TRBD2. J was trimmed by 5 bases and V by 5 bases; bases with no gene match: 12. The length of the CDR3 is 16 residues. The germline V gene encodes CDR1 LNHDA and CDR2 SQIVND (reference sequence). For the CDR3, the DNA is TGTGCCAGTAGTCTGTACGGGAGGGCCGGGTTAGATACGCAGTATTTT. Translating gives CASSLYGRAGLDTQYF.

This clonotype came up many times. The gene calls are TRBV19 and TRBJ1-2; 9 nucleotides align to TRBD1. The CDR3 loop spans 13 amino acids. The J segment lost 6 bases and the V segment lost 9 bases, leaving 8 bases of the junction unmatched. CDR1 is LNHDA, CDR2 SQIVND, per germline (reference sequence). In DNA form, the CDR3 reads TGTGCCAGCGTAACAGGGGGCGCAAATGGCTACACCTTC. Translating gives CASVTGGANGYTF.

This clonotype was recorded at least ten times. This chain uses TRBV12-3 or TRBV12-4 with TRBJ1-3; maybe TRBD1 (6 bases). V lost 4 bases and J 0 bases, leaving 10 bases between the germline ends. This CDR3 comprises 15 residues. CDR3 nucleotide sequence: TGTGCCAGCAGTTCCAGGACAGCCTCTGGAAACACCATATATTTT. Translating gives CASSSRTASGNTIYF.

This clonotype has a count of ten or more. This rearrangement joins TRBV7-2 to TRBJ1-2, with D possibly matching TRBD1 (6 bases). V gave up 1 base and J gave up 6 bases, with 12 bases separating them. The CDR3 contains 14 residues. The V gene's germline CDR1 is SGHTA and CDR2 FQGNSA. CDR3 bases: TGTGCCAGCAGCTTAGAAGGCAGGGGCAATGGCTACACCTTC. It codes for CASSLEGRGNGYTF.

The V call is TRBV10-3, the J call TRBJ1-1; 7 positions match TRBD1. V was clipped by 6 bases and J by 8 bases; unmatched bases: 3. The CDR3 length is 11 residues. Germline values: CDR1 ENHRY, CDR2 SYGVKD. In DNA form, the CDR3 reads TGTGCCATCAGGGGGGGACAGGAAGCTTTCTTT. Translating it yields CAIRGGQEAFF.

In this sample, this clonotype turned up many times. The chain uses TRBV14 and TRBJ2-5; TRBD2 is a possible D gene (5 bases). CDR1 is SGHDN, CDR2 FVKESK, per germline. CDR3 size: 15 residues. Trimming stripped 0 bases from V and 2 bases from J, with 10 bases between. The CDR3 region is CASSQDRLAQETQYF. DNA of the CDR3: TGTGCCAGCAGCCAAGATCGCCTAGCACAAGAGACCCAGTACTTC. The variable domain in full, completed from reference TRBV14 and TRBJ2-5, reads EAGVTQFPSHSVIEKGQTVTLRCDPISGHDNLYWYRRVMGKEIKFLLHFVKESKQDESGMPNNRFLAERTGGTYSTLKVQPAELEDSGVYFCASSQDRLAQETQYFGPGTRLLVL.

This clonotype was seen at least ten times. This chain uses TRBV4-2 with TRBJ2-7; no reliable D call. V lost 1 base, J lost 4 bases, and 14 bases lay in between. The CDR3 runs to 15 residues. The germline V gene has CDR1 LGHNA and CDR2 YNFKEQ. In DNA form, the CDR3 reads TGTGCCAGCAGCCAAGGTGGTAGTGCGATGTACGAGCAGTACTTC. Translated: CASSQGGSAMYEQYF.

The CDR3 coding sequence is TGTGCCAGCAGCTGGCCAGACGAGCAGTACTTC. Protein product: CASSWPDEQYF. This rearrangement joins TRBV6-5 to TRBJ2-7; unclear D gene. Looked up from germline, CDR1 is MNHEY and CDR2 is SVGAGI. CDR3 length: 11 amino acids. V was cut by 6 bases and J by 5 bases, with 8 bases left in between.

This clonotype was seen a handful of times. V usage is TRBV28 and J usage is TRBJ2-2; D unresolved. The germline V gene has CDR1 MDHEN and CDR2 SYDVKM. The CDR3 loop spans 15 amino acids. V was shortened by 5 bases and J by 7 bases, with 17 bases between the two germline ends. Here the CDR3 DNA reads TGTGCCAGCAGTACCTCCGGGCCCCTTGACGGGGAGCTGTTTTTT. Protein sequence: CASSTSGPLDGELFF.